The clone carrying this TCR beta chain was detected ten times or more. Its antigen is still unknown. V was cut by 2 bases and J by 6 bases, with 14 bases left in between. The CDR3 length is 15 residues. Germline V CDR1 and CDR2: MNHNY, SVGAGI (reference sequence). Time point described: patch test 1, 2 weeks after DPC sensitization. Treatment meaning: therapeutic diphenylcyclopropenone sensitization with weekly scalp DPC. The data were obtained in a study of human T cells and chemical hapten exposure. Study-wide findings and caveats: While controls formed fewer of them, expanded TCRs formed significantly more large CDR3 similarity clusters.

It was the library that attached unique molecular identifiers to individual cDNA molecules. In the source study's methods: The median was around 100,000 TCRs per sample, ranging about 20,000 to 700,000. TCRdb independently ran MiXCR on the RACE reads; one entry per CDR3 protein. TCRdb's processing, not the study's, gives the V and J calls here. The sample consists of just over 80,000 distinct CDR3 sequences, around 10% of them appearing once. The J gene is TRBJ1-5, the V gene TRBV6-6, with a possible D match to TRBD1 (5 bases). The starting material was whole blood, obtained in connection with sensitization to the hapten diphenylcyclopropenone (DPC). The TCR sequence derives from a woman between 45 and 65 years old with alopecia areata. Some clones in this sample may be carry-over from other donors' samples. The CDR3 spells CASSYGEQGGQPQHF. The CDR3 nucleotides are TGTGCCAGCAGTTACGGGGAGCAGGGCGGTCAGCCCCAGCATTTT.